This T cell receptor beta chain was profiled in a study of response to subunit inactivated influenza vaccine. TCRdb ran MiXCR on the RT-PCR reads and lists one entry per CDR3 protein. The table records about 650,000 distinct CDR3 sequences, around 15% of them present only once. Overall study results and limits: Only a handful of new T cells, the authors suggested, are recruited with each seasonal influenza vaccination.

CDR1 is KGHDR and CDR2 is SFDVKD in the germline V gene. The CDR3 totals 12 residues. V was cut by 9 bases and J by 7 bases, with 14 bases left in between. This clonotype was counted only a few times. Its matching antigen is unknown. The chain is built from TRBV24-1 and TRBJ2-5; maybe TRBD2 (5 bases). The TCR sequence derives from a man between 50 and 59 years old who received an inactivated influenza vaccine. Sequenced here: PBMCs from blood, sampled roughly 2 weeks before vaccination. The CDR3 protein is CATRGRAGTQYF. In nucleotides, the CDR3 is TGTGCCACCCGAGGTCGTGCGGGGACCCAGTACTTC.